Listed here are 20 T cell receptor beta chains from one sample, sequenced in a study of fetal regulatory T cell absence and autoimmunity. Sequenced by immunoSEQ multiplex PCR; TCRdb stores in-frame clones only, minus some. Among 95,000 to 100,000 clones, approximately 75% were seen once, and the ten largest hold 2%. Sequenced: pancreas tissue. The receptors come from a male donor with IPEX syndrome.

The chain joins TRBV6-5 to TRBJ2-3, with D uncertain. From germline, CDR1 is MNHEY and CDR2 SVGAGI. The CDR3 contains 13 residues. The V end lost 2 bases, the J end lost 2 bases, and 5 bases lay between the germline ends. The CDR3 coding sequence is TGTGCCAGCAGTTACAGGGCCACAGATACGCAGTATTTT. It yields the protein CASSYRATDTQYF.

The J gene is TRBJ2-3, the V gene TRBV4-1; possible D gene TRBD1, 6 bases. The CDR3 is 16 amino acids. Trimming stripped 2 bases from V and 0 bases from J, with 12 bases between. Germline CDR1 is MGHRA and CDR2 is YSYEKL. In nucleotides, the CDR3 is TGCGCCAGCAGCCAATGGGGGCTCCTTAGCACAGATACGCAGTATTTT. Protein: CASSQWGLLSTDTQYF.

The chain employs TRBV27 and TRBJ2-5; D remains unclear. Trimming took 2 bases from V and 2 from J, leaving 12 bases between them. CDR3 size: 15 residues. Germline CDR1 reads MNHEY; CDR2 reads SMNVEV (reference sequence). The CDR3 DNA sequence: TGTGCCAGCAGTTTAGTGGGTCCCTCGCAAGAGACCCAGTACTTC. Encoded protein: CASSLVGPSQETQYF.

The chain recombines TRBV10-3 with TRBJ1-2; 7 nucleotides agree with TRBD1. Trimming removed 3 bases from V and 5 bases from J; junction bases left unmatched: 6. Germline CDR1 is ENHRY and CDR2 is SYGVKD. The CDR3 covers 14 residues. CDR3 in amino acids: CAISEWGQIYGYTF. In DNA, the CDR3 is TGTGCCATCAGTGAATGGGGACAGATTTATGGCTACACCTTC.

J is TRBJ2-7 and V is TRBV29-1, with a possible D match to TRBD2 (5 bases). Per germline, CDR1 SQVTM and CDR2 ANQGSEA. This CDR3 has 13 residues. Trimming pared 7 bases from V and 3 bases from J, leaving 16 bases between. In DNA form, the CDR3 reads TGCAGCGCGGGATGGCGGGCCGGCTACGAGCAGTACTTC. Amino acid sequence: CSAGWRAGYEQYF.

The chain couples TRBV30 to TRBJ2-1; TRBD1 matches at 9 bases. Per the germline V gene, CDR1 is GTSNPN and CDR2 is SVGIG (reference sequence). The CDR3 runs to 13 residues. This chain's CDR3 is CALDRGHHNEQFF. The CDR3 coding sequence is TGTGCTCTGGACAGGGGCCATCACAATGAGCAGTTCTTC.

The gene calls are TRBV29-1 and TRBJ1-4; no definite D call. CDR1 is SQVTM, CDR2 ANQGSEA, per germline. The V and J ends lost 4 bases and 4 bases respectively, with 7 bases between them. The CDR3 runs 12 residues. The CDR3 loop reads CSVVLFNEKLFF. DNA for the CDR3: TGCAGCGTTGTTCTTTTTAATGAAAAACTGTTTTTT. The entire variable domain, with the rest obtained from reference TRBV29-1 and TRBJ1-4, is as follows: SAVISQKPSRDICQRGTSLTIQCQVDSQVTMMFWYRQQPGQSLTLIATANQGSEATYESGFVIDKFPISRPNLTFSTLTVSNMSPEDSSIYLCSVVLFNEKLFFGSGTQLSVL.

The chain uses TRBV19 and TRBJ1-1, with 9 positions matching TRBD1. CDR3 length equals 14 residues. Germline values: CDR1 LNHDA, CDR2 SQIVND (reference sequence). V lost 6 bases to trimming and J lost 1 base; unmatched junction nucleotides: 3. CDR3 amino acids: CASSPGQGNTEAFF. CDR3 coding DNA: TGTGCCAGTAGCCCGGGACAGGGGAACACTGAAGCTTTCTTT. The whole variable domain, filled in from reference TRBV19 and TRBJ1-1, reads DGGITQSPKYLFRKEGQNVTLSCEQNLNHDAMYWYRQDPGQGLRLIYYSQIVNDFQKGDIAEGYSVSREKKESFPLTVTSAQKNPTAFYLCASSPGQGNTEAFFGQGTRLTVV.

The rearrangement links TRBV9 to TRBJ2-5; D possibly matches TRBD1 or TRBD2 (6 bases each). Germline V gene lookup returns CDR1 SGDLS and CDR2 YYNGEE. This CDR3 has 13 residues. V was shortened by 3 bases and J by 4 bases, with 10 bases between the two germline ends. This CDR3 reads CASSAEGVETQYF. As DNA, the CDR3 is TGTGCCAGCAGCGCGGAGGGGGTAGAGACCCAGTACTTC.

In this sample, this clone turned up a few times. CDR3 sequence: CASSGPGQGPEAFF. CDR3 bases: TGCGCCAGCAGCGGACCGGGGCAGGGACCTGAAGCTTTCTTT. The genes are TRBV5-1 and TRBJ1-1; D might be TRBD1 (5 bases). Germline values: CDR1 SGHRS, CDR2 YFSETQ. V was shortened by 4 bases and J by 6 bases, with 16 bases between the two germline ends. The CDR3 covers 14 residues.

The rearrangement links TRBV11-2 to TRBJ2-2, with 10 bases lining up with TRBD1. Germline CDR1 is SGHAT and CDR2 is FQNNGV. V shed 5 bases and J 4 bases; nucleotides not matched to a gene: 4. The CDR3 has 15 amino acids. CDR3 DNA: TGTGCCAGCAGCCGCGGGACAGGGGTCACCGGGGAGCTGTTTTTT. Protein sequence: CASSRGTGVTGELFF.

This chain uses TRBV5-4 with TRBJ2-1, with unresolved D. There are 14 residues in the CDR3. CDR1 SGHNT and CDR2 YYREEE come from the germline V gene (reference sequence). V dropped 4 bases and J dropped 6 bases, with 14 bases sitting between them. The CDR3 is CASSRTPLSNEQFF. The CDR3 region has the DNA TGTGCCAGCAGCCGTACTCCGCTGAGCAATGAGCAGTTCTTC.

The CDR3 DNA is TGTGCCAGCCAGCGAAGGGCCCTAAGCACAGATACGCAGTATTTT. Translated, it gives CASQRRALSTDTQYF. This chain links TRBV27 with TRBJ2-3; unclear D gene. The germline gives CDR1 MNHEY, CDR2 SMNVEV (reference sequence). The CDR3 extends over 15 amino acids. Trimming shortened V by 8 bases and J by 0 bases, and 15 bases separated the two germline ends.

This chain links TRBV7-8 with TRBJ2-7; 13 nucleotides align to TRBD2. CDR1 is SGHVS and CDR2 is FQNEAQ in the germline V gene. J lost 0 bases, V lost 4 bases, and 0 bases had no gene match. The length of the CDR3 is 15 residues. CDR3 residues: CASSWTSGSSYEQYF. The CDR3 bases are TGTGCCAGCAGCTGGACTAGCGGGAGCTCCTACGAGCAGTACTTC. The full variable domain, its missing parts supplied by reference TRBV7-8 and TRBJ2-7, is GAGVSQSPRYKVAKRGQDVALRCDPISGHVSLFWYQQALGQGPEFLTYFQNEAQLDKSGLPSDRFFAERPEGSVSTLKIQRTQQEDSAVYLCASSWTSGSSYEQYFGPGTRLTVT.

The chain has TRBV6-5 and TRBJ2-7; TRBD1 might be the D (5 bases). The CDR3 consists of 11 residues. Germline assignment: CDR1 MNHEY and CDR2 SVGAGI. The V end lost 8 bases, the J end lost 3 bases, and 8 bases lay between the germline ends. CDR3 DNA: TGTGCCAGCGGTAGGGGCTACGAGCAGTACTTC. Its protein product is CASGRGYEQYF.

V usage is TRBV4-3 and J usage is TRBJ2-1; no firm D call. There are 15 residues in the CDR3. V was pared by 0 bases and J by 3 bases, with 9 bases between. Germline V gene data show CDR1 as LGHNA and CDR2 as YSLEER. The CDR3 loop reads CASSQDLGSYNEQFF. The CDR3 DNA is TGCGCCAGCAGCCAAGATCTGGGCAGCTACAATGAGCAGTTCTTC.

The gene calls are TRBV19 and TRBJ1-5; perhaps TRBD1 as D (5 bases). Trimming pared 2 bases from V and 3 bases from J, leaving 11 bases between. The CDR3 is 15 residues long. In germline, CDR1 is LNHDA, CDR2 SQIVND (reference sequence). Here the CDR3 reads CASSILRGPNQPQHF. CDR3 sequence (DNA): TGTGCCAGTAGTATACTCCGGGGACCCAATCAGCCCCAGCATTTT.

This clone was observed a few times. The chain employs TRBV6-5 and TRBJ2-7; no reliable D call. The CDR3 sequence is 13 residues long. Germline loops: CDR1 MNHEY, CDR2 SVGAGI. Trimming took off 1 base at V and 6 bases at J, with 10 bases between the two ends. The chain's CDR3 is CASSYYFGREQYF. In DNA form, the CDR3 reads TGTGCCAGCAGTTACTACTTCGGCCGCGAGCAGTACTTC.

The CDR3 DNA is TGTGCCAGCAGCGTAGAAGCGGGGGGTGGTGGCACAGATACGCAGTATTTT. Translation gives CASSVEAGGGGTDTQYF. This sequence joins TRBV9 and TRBJ2-3, with 9 bases aligning to TRBD2. The CDR3 consists of 17 residues. V lost 0 bases and J lost 1; bases outside the gene matches: 6. Germline V gives CDR1 SGDLS, CDR2 YYNGEE.

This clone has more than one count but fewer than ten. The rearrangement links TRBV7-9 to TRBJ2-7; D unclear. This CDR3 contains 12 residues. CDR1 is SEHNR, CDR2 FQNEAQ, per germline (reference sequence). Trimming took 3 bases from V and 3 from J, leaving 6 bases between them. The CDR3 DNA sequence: TGTGCCAGCAGCTTGAGATACTACGAGCAGTACTTC. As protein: CASSLRYYEQYF.